The next 21 T cell receptor beta chains were all read from a single sample in a study of blood T cells in healthy people across ages. The use of a sample-barcoded 5' primer and a J-beta primer mix characterized a second PCR of roughly 6 to 11 cycles. One entry per CDR3 protein results from TCRdb running MiXCR on the 5' RACE reads. The sample lists 1.5 million to 2 million distinct CDR3 sequences, about 49% occurring once. Sample: blood. All receptors come from a middle-aged woman in good health.

The rearrangement links TRBV7-9 to TRBJ1-2; 8 positions match TRBD1. Losses at the gene ends were 1 base for V and 4 bases for J; bases not matched to a gene: 11. The CDR3 consists of 17 residues. CDR1 and CDR2 (germline): SEHNR, FQNEAQ (reference sequence). CDR3 nucleotide sequence: TGTGCCAGCAGCTTAGTAGAGGGCCAGGGGGCCCGCTATGGCTACACCTTC. Translation gives CASSLVEGQGARYGYTF.

The rearrangement uses TRBV6-2 or TRBV6-3 and TRBJ2-2; 8 bases are shared with TRBD2. CDR1 is MNHEY and CDR2 is SVGEGT in the germline V gene. The CDR3 is 16 amino acids. After removal of 2 bases from V and 10 bases from J, the junction contained 12 bases not matched to a gene. Here the CDR3 reads CASSYLTGGPVKELFF. Here the CDR3 DNA reads TGTGCCAGCAGTTACCTGACGGGGGGGCCCGTGAAGGAGCTGTTTTTT.

This clonotype was counted between two and nine times. The V call is TRBV6-1, the J call TRBJ2-5, with 8 positions matching TRBD1. V shed 2 bases and J 4 bases; nucleotides not matched to a gene: 9. Germline CDR1 is MNHNS and CDR2 is SASEGT. This CDR3 is 16 amino acids long. The CDR3 protein is CASSESGQGLVETQYF. The CDR3 DNA reads TGTGCCAGCAGTGAATCAGGACAGGGTCTAGTAGAGACCCAGTACTTC.

The rearrangement links TRBV12-3 or TRBV12-4 to TRBJ1-4; no clear D gene. The CDR3 totals 14 residues. The V and J ends lost 7 bases and 3 bases respectively, with 12 bases between them. The CDR3 region has the DNA TGTGCCAGCACCATCGGAATGGCTAATGAAAAACTGTTTTTT. Its protein is CASTIGMANEKLFF.

The J gene is TRBJ2-3, the V gene TRBV6-2 or TRBV6-3; D is undetermined. Germline CDR1 MNHEY, CDR2 SVGEGT. The CDR3 consists of 17 residues. The germline V and J ends were trimmed by 5 bases and 0 bases, with 18 bases remaining between them. This CDR3 reads CASSLPELGPSTDTQYF. The CDR3 DNA reads as TGTGCCAGCAGTCTTCCCGAACTCGGACCCAGCACAGATACGCAGTATTTT.

DNA for the CDR3: TGTGCCAGCAGCGTTGCTGGAGGGAGGGTCGGTTCACCCCTCCACTTT. The encoded protein is CASSVAGGRVGSPLHF. The rearrangement links TRBV9 to TRBJ1-6; D call uncertain. Germline CDR1 SGDLS, CDR2 YYNGEE. With 2 bases removed from V and 9 bases from J, the gap between germline ends came to 18 bases. This CDR3 is built from 16 residues.

The chain carries TRBV6-6 and TRBJ2-3; 8 nucleotides match TRBD2. The CDR3 length is 16 residues. V gave up 0 bases and J gave up 5 bases; unmatched junction bases: 7. Germline lookup yields CDR1 MNHNY and CDR2 SVGAGI (reference sequence). CDR3: CASSYSWRGVRDTQYF. The CDR3, as DNA: TGTGCCAGCAGTTACTCATGGCGGGGGGTGAGAGATACGCAGTATTTT.

This sequence joins TRBV4-1 and TRBJ2-3, with D tentatively TRBD1 (5 bases). CDR1 and CDR2 from the germline V gene are MGHRA and YSYEKL. This CDR3 region has 15 residues. Trimming took off 3 bases at V and 2 bases at J, with 12 bases between the two ends. CDR3 coding DNA: TGCGCCAGCAGCCAGGGGCAGAGCCCCACAGATACGCAGTATTTT. This translates into CASSQGQSPTDTQYF.

This clonotype was seen a handful of times. This rearrangement joins TRBV6-2 or TRBV6-3 to TRBJ2-3; D is unclear. Per the germline V gene, CDR1 is MNHEY and CDR2 is SVGEGT. Trimming removed 0 bases from V and 5 bases from J, with 6 bases in between. The CDR3 is made up of 13 amino acids. The CDR3 spells CASSYSNRDTQYF. In nucleotides, the CDR3 is TGTGCCAGCAGTTACTCGAATCGAGATACGCAGTATTTT.

V and J are TRBV24-1 and TRBJ2-3; unclear D gene. Looked up from germline, CDR1 is KGHDR and CDR2 is SFDVKD. With 4 bases removed from V and 1 base from J, the gap between germline ends came to 11 bases. The CDR3 consists of 15 residues. CDR3 nucleotides: TGTGCCACCAGTGACCCAAGACCCGGCACAGATACGCAGTATTTT. Translating it yields CATSDPRPGTDTQYF.

This clonotype was found a few times. The J gene is TRBJ2-5, the V gene TRBV6-2 or TRBV6-3; D call uncertain. The length of the CDR3 is 16 residues. V was clipped by 2 bases and J by 3 bases, with 16 bases between them. Germline CDR1 and CDR2: MNHEY and SVGEGT. In DNA form, the CDR3 reads TGTGCCAGCAGTTACAGGCCCGGGCAAACCAAAGAGACCCAGTACTTC. It is translated as CASSYRPGQTKETQYF.

The V call is TRBV7-2, the J call TRBJ2-7; TRBD1 matches 10 bases. The junction had 14 bases not matched to a gene; V was cut back by 2 bases and J by 10 bases. The CDR3 has 16 residues. Germline CDR1 is SGHTA and CDR2 is FQGNSA. The CDR3 nucleotides read TGTGCCAGCAGCTTATCAGGTTCAGGACAGGGGGACAGTCAGTACTTC. As protein: CASSLSGSGQGDSQYF.

This clonotype has only a few counts. The DNA of the CDR3 is TGTGCCAGCAGCTTAGACTTGGGGGGATCCGGGGCCAACGTCCTGACTTTC. This encodes CASSLDLGGSGANVLTF. The rearrangement links TRBV7-2 to TRBJ2-6, with D perhaps matching TRBD2 (6 bases). Trimming cost V 1 base and J 4 bases, with 14 bases left between them. CDR1 is SGHTA, CDR2 FQGNSA, per germline. The CDR3 length is 17 residues.

The V and J genes are TRBV20-1 and TRBJ2-7; D not resolved. Deletions cut 3 bases from V and 0 bases from J, with 12 bases between. CDR3 length: 14 residues. Germline lookup yields CDR1 DFQATT and CDR2 SNEGSKA (reference sequence). In nucleotides, the CDR3 is TGCAGTGCTAGGTTGTGGGCTAACTCCTACGAGCAGTACTTC. This gives the protein CSARLWANSYEQYF.

This clonotype came up a few times. This chain uses TRBV20-1 with TRBJ2-7, with a possible D match to TRBD1 (6 bases). Trimming took off 6 bases at V and 0 bases at J, with 15 bases between the two ends. Germline V gene sequence: CDR1 DFQATT, CDR2 SNEGSKA (reference sequence). The CDR3 has 14 amino acids. CDR3 nucleotides: TGCAGTGCCCAGACAGGTTCTTCCTCCTACGAGCAGTACTTC. Its translation: CSAQTGSSSYEQYF.

This clonotype occurred a few times. V usage is TRBV10-3 and J usage is TRBJ2-3; 7 positions match TRBD1. The germline V gene encodes CDR1 ENHRY and CDR2 SYGVKD. The CDR3 extends over 16 amino acids. J lost 4 bases, V lost 2 bases, and 9 bases had no gene match. CDR3 sequence: CAISEGISGQADTQYF. The CDR3, as DNA: TGTGCCATCAGTGAGGGTATTAGTGGACAGGCAGATACGCAGTATTTT.

A few counts support this clonotype. This chain links TRBV7-9 with TRBJ2-5; 9 bases are shared with TRBD2. The V gene's germline CDR1 is SEHNR and CDR2 FQNEAQ (reference sequence). The CDR3 consists of 16 residues. With 1 base clipped from V and 4 bases from J, the junction kept 7 bases outside the gene matches. In nucleotides, the CDR3 is TGTGCCAGCAGCTTAGGAGCGGGGGGATCGGGAGAGACCCAGTACTTC. Its protein product is CASSLGAGGSGETQYF.

As for this clonotype: A read error may produce the germline difference seen at one junction end. V gene TRBV28 combines with J gene TRBJ2-7; D is possibly TRBD1 or TRBD2 (5 bases each). Germline CDR1 is MDHEN and CDR2 is SYDVKM. The CDR3 consists of 15 residues. DNA for the CDR3: TGTGCCAGCAGTCCGGGGACGGCCCCCAGGAACGAGCGGTACTTC. Translation: CASSPGTAPRNERYF. Full variable domain (remainder filled in from reference TRBV28 and TRBJ2-7): DVKVTQSSRYLVKRTGEKVFLECVQDMDHENMFWYRQDPGLGLRLIYFSYDVKMKEKGDIPEGYSVSREKKERFSLILESASTNQTSMYLCASSPGTAPRNERYFGPGTRLTVT.

This sequence joins TRBV7-2 and TRBJ1-2; unclear D gene. The CDR3 covers 13 residues. CDR1 and CDR2 (germline): SGHTA, FQGNSA. V lost 1 base and J lost 4, with 7 bases in between. The CDR3 coding sequence is TGTGCCAGCAGCTTAGACACAATCTATGGCTACACCTTC. It yields the protein CASSLDTIYGYTF.

This clonotype was counted only a few times. This chain joins TRBV28 and TRBJ2-5, with 11 bases that match TRBD1. Trimming cost V 2 bases and J 2 bases; bases outside gene matches: 7. Germline V gene lookup returns CDR1 MDHEN and CDR2 SYDVKM. This CDR3 is built from 17 residues. The CDR3 sequence is CASSLRTGGFSQETQYF. The CDR3 coding sequence is TGTGCCAGCAGTTTAAGGACAGGGGGCTTTAGTCAAGAGACCCAGTACTTC.

V is TRBV6-2 or TRBV6-3 and J is TRBJ2-2; D uncertain. Deletions cut 6 bases from V and 3 bases from J, with 14 bases between. CDR1 and CDR2 from the germline V gene are MNHEY and SVGEGT. The CDR3 has 15 residues. CDR3 nucleotide sequence: TGTGCCAGCAGCTACGTTCCTCCCGACACCGGGGAGCTGTTTTTT. Amino acid sequence: CASSYVPPDTGELFF.